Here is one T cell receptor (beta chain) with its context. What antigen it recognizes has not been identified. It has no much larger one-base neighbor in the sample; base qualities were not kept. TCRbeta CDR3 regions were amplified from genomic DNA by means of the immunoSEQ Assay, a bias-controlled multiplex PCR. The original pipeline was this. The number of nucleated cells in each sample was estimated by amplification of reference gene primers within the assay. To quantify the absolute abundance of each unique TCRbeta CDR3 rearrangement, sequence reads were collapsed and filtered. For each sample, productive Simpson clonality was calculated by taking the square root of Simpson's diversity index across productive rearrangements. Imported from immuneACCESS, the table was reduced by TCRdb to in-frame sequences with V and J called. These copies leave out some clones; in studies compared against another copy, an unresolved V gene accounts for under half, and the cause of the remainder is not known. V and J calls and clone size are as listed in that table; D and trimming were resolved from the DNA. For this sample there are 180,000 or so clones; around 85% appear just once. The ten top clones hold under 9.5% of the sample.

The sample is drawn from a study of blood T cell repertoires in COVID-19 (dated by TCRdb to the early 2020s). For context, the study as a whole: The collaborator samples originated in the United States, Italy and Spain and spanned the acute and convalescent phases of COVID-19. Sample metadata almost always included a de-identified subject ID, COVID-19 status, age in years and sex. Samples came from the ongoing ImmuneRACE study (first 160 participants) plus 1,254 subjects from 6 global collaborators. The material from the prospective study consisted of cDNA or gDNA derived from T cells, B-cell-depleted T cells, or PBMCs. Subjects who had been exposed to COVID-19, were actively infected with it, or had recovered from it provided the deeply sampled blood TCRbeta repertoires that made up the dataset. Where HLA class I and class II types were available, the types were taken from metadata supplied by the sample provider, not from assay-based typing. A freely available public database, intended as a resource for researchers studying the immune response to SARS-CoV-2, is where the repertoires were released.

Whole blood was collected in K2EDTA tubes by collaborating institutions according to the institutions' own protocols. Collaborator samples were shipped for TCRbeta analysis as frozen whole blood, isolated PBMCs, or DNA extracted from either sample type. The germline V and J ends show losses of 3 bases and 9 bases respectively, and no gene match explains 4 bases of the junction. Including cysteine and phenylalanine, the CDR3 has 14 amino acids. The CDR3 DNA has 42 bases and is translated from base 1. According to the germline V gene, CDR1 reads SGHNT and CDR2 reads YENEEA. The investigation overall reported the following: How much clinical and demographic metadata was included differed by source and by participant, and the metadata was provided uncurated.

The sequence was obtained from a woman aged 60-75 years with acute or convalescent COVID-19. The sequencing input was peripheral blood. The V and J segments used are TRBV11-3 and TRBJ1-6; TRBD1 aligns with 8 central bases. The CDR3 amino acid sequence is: CASSFQGAGSPLHF. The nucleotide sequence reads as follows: TGTGCCAGCAGCTTCCAGGGGGCTGGTTCACCCCTCCACTTT.